This T cell receptor (beta chain) derives from a study of monozygotic twins with inflammatory bowel disease. General study points: The authors could not tell different T cell subtypes apart. Support was absent for any single strong signal or clonotype linked to IBD.

With regard to this clonotype: Its antigen is currently unknown.

The CDR3 spans 20 residues. Germline V gene sequence: CDR1 ENHRY, CDR2 SYGVKD. TCRdb reanalyzed the 5' RACE reads, giving one entry per CDR3 protein sequence and no DNA. The sample table sets out around 380,000 distinct CDR3 sequences. The sequenced sample consisted of blood. The clonotype comes from a human donor with ulcerative colitis or Crohn's disease, or a healthy co-twin of an affected twin (not recorded which). The chain is built from TRBV10-3 and TRBJ2-3; TCRdb proposes TRBD2, but this gene call is untestable without DNA. CDR3 sequence: CAISESGQGRLAGQPDTQYF.